Below, 10 T cell receptor beta chains from the same sample are listed, as sequenced in a study of T cells in localized non-small cell lung cancer. Sequenced by immunoSEQ multiplex PCR; TCRdb stores in-frame clones only, minus some. The sample contains 6,000 or so clones, over 12% of which appear only once. Sequenced material: normal lung tissue next to the tumor, taken before any cancer treatment. The source is a male donor older than 55 with stage II squamous cell lung carcinoma.

This clone showed up just a few times. The chain uses TRBV28 and TRBJ2-1; D is undetermined. V lost 1 base and J lost 10, with 14 bases in between. This CDR3 is built from 14 residues. Germline V lookup: CDR1 MDHEN, CDR2 SYDVKM. The CDR3 spells CASSLSRVVSEQFF. The CDR3 nucleotides are TGTGCCAGCAGTTTATCCCGAGTAGTCAGCGAGCAGTTCTTC.

The chain uses TRBV29-1 and TRBJ2-5; no firm D call. This CDR3 comprises 13 residues. CDR1 is SQVTM, CDR2 ANQGSEA, per germline. Trimming removed 3 bases at V and 5 bases at J, with 13 bases between. The CDR3, as DNA: TGCAGCGTTGAGGGCACCCTAGGGGAGACCCAGTACTTC. It encodes CSVEGTLGETQYF.

This clone has at least ten counts. This chain joins TRBV9 and TRBJ1-6; TRBD1 matches at 7 bases. The germline gives CDR1 SGDLS, CDR2 YYNGEE. This CDR3 has 17 residues. J lost 7 bases, V lost 3 bases, and 13 bases had no gene match. The CDR3: CASSAHTDRALNSPLHF. DNA for the CDR3: TGTGCCAGCAGCGCTCACACCGACAGGGCCCTCAATTCACCCCTCCACTTT. Full variable domain (outside the CDR3, taken from reference TRBV9 and TRBJ1-6): DSGVTQTPKHLITATGQRVTLRCSPRSGDLSVYWYQQSLDQGLQFLIQYYNGEERAKGNILERFSAQQFPDLHSELNLSSLELGDSALYFCASSAHTDRALNSPLHFGNGTRLTVT.

In its sample, this clone was seen a few times. The chain uses TRBV12-2 and TRBJ2-6. TRBV12-2 is noted as a pseudogene. CDR3 size: 15 residues. The CDR3 nucleotides read TGTGCCGGAGAGAGAGGAAGGGCTGGGGCCAACGTCCTGACTTTC. It translates to CAGERGRAGANVLTF.

This rearrangement joins TRBV4-1 to TRBJ1-2; perhaps TRBD1 as D (5 bases). V gave up 8 bases and J gave up 7 bases, with 14 bases separating them. CDR3 length: 12 amino acids. Germline V gene lookup returns CDR1 MGHRA and CDR2 YSYEKL. Here the CDR3 reads CASSGPSLGYTF. The DNA of the CDR3 is TGCGCCAGCTCGGGACCCTCCCTTGGCTACACCTTC.

The table lists this clone with a few counts. The chain joins TRBV6-8 to TRBJ2-7; D is possibly TRBD1 (6 bases). Germline-derived CDR1 and CDR2 are MNHGY and SAAAGT. The CDR3 covers 12 residues. Trimming took off 8 bases at V and 6 bases at J, with 14 bases between the two ends. CDR3 sequence (DNA): TGTGCCAGCTGGGAAACAGGGAGCGAGCAGTACTTC. This encodes CASWETGSEQYF.

V usage is TRBV7-1 and J usage is TRBJ2-7; 11 bases align to TRBD1. TRBV7-1 is an ORF for which the function is uncertain. Trimming removed 4 bases from V and 5 bases from J; junction bases left unmatched: 1. CDR3 length: 13 amino acids. CDR3 bases: TGTGCCAGCAGCTGGGGACAGGGGGACGAGCAGTACTTC. It encodes CASSWGQGDEQYF.

This clone was observed a handful of times. The rearrangement joins TRBV19 to TRBJ2-7, with a weak D call TRBD1 (8 bases). V was shortened by 5 bases and J by 6 bases, with 17 bases between the two germline ends. The CDR3 sequence is 14 residues long. Germline V gene data show CDR1 as LNHDA and CDR2 as SQIVND (reference sequence). This CDR3 is CASSVRQGRGEQYF. The CDR3 nucleotides read TGTGCCAGTAGTGTACGACAGGGGAGGGGCGAGCAGTACTTC.

V and J are TRBV11-3 and TRBJ1-2; D uncertain. Germline V lookup: CDR1 SGHNT, CDR2 YENEEA. This CDR3 has 15 residues. Trimming shortened V by 5 bases and J by 4 bases, and 17 bases separated the two germline ends. The CDR3 is CASSERVLGGYGYTF. CDR3 in DNA: TGTGCCAGCAGCGAACGGGTCCTGGGAGGCTATGGCTACACCTTC.

The J gene is TRBJ2-1, the V gene TRBV6-8; no definite D call. The CDR3 extends over 14 amino acids. Germline assignment: CDR1 MNHGY and CDR2 SAAAGT. Trimming cost V 6 bases and J 4 bases, with 13 bases left between them. The CDR3: CASRELDQYNEQFF. The DNA for the CDR3 is TGTGCCAGCAGGGAACTGGACCAGTACAATGAGCAGTTCTTC.